The sequence of this T cell receptor beta chain was determined in a study of beta chain features in type 1 diabetes. The authors reverse transcribed all of the isolated RNA, so sequencing captured expressed TCRB transcripts. Data came from immunoSEQ multiplex PCR; TCRdb stores just in-frame clones and leaves some out. The data contain 35,000 to 50,000 clones, roughly 45% of them seen just once; the ten biggest clones take up about 0.24%. Only a few counts were recorded for this clone. The sequencing input was stem cell memory CD4+ T cells from blood. The clonotype comes from a woman aged 30 to 39 in good health.

CDR3 residues: CASSRDTSYTF. The CDR3, as DNA: TGTGCCAGCAGCCGGGATACAAGCTACACCTTC. The rearrangement uses TRBV28 and TRBJ1-2; D not certain. Germline CDR1 is MDHEN and CDR2 is SYDVKM. Trimming cost V 6 bases and J 9 bases, with 11 bases left between them. There are 11 residues in the CDR3.